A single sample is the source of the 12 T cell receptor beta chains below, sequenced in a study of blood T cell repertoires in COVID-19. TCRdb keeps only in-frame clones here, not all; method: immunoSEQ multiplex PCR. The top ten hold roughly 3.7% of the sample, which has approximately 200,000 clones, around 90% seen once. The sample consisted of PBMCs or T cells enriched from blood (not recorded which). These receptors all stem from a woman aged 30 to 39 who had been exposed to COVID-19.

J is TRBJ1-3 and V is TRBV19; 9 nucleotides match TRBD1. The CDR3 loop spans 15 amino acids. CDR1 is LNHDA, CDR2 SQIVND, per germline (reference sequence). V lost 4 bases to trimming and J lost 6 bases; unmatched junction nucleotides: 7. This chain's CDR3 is CASSTQGQGENTIYF. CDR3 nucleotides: TGTGCCAGTAGTACCCAGGGACAGGGTGAAAACACCATATATTTT.

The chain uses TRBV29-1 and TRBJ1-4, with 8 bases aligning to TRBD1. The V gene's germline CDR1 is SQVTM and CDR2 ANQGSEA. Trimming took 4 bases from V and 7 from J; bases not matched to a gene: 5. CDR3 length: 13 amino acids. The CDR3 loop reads CSVADQGAEKLFF. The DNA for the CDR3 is TGCAGCGTTGCGGATCAGGGGGCTGAAAAACTGTTTTTT.

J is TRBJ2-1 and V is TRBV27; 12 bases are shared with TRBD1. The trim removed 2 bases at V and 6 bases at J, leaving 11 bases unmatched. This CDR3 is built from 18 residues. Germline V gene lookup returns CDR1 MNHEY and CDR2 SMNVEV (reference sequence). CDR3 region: CASSLLEFRDRGPNEQFF. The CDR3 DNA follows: TGTGCCAGCAGTTTACTCGAATTCCGGGACAGGGGGCCCAATGAGCAGTTCTTC.

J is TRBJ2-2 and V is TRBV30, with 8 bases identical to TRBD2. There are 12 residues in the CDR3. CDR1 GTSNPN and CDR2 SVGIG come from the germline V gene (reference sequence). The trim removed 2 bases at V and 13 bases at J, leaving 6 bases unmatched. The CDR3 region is CAWSRREAGLFF. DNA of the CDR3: TGTGCCTGGAGTCGGCGGGAGGCGGGGCTGTTTTTT. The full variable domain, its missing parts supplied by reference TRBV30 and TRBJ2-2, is SQTIHQWPATLVQPVGSPLSLECTVEGTSNPNLYWYRQAAGRGLQLLFYSVGIGQISSEVPQNLSASRPQDRQFILSSKKLLLSDSGFYLCAWSRREAGLFFGEGSRLTVL.

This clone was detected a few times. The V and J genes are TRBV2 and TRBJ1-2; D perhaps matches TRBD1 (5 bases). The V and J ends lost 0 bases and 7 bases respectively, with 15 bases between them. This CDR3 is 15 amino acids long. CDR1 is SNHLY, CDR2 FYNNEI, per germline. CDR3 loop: CASSEAQGEHFGYTF. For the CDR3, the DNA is TGTGCCAGCAGTGAAGCGCAAGGGGAACATTTTGGCTACACCTTC.

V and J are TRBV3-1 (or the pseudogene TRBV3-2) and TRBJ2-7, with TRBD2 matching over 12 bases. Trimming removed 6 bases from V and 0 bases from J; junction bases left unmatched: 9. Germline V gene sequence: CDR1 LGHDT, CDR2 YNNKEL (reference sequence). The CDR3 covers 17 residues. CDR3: CASSLAGGPSSSYEQYF. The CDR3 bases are TGTGCCAGCAGTCTAGCGGGAGGGCCATCGAGCTCCTACGAGCAGTACTTC.

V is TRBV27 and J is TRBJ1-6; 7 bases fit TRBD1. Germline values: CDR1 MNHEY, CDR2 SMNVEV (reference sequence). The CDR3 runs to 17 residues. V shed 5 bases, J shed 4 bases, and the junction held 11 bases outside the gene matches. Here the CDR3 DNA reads TGTGCCAGCAGTCTCCACAGGGGCAACTTATATAATTCACCCCTCCACTTT. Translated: CASSLHRGNLYNSPLHF.

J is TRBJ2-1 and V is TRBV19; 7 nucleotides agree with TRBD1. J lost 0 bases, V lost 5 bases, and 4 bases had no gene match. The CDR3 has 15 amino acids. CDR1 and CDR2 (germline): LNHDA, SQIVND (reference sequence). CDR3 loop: CASSQQGSSYNEQFF. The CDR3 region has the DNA TGTGCCAGTAGTCAACAGGGGAGCTCCTACAATGAGCAGTTCTTC.

For the CDR3, the DNA is TGTGCCAGCAGCCAAGGAGCGGGAGGGAATCAGCCCCAGCATTTT. This encodes CASSQGAGGNQPQHF. This chain links TRBV16 with TRBJ1-5; D uncertain. The germline V gene encodes CDR1 KGHSY and CDR2 FQNENV. The CDR3 runs 15 residues. V was shortened by 2 bases and J by 4 bases, with 12 bases between the two germline ends. Full variable domain (outside the CDR3, taken from reference TRBV16 and TRBJ1-5): GEEVAQTPKHLVRGEGQKAKLYCAPIKGHSYVFWYQQVLKNEFKFLISFQNENVFDETGMPKERFSAKCLPNSPCSLEIQATKLEDSAVYFCASSQGAGGNQPQHFGDGTRLSIL.

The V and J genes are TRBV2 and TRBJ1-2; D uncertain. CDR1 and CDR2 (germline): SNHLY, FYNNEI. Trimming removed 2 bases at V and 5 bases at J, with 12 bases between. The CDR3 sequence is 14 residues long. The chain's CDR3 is CASSELERPYGYTF. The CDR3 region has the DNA TGTGCCAGCAGTGAATTGGAGCGACCGTATGGCTACACCTTC.

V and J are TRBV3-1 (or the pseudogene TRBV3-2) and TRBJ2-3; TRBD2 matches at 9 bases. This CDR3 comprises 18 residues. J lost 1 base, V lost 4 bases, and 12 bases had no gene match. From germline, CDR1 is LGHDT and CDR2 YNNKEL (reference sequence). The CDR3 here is CASSPRASGMAGTDTQYF. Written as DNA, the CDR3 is TGTGCCAGCAGCCCACGTGCTAGCGGGATGGCGGGCACAGATACGCAGTATTTT.

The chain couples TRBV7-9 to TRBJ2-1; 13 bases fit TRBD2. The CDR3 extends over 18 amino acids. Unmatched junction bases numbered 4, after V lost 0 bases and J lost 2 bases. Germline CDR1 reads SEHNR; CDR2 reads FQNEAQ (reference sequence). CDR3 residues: CASSLARLAGGTYNEQFF. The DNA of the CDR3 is TGTGCCAGCAGCTTAGCCCGACTAGCGGGAGGAACCTACAATGAGCAGTTCTTC.